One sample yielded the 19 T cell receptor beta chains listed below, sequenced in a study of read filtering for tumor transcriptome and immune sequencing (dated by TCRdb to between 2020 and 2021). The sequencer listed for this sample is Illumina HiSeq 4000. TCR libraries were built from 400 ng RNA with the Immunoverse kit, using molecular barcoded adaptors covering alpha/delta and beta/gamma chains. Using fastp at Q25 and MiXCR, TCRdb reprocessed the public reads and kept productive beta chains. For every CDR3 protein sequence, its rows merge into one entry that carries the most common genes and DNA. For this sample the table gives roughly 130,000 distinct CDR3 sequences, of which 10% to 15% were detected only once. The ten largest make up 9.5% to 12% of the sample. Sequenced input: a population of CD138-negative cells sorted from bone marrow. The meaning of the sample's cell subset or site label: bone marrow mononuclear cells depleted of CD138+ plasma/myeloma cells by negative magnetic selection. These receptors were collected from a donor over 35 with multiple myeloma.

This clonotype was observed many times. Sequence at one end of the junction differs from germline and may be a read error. CDR3 protein: CGVGTGHLSYNEQFF. CDR3 nucleotide sequence: TGCGGCGTTGGTACAGGCCACCTATCCTACAATGAGCAGTTCTTC. This sequence joins TRBV29-1 and TRBJ2-1, with TRBD1 as a possible D gene (5 bases). The CDR3 runs 15 residues. Germline V gives CDR1 SQVTM, CDR2 ANQGSEA.

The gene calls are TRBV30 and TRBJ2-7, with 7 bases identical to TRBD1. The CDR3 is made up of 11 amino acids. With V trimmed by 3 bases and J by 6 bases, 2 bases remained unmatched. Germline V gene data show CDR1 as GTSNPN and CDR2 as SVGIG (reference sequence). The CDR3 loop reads CAWRTGFEQYF. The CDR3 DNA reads TGTGCCTGGAGGACAGGGTTCGAGCAGTACTTC.

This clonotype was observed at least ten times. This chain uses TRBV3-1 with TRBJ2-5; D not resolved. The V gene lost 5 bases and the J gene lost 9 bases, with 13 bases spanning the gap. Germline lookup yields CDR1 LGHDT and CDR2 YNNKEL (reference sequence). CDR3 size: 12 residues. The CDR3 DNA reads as TGTGCCAGCAGCTACGACGCCCGAGCCCAGTACTTC. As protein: CASSYDARAQYF.

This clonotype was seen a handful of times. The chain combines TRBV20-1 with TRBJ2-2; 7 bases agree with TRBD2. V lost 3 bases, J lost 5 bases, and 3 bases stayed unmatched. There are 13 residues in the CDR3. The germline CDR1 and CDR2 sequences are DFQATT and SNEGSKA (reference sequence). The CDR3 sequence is CSASGRRTGELFF. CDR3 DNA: TGCAGTGCTAGCGGGAGGCGGACCGGGGAGCTGTTTTTT.

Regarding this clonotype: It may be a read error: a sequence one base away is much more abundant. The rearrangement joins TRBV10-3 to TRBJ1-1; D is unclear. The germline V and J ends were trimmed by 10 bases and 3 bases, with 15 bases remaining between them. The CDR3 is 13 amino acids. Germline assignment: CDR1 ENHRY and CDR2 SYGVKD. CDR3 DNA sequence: TGTGCCACCCATGAGGAGCCAGACACTGAAGCTTTCTTT. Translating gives CATHEEPDTEAFF.

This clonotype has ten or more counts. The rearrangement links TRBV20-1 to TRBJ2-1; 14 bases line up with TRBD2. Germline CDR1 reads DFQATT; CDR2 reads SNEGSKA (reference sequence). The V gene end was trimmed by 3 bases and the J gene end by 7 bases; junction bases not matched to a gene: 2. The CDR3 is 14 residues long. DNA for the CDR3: TGCAGTGCTAGGGGACTAGCGGGAGTTAATGAGCAGTTCTTC. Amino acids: CSARGLAGVNEQFF.

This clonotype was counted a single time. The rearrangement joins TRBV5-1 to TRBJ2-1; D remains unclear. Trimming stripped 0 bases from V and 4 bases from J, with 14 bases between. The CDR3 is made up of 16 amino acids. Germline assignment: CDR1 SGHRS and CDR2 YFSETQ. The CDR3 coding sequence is TGCGCCAGCAGCTTGGGGCAAGGTTCCCCTTACAATGAGCAGTTCTTC. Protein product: CASSLGQGSPYNEQFF.

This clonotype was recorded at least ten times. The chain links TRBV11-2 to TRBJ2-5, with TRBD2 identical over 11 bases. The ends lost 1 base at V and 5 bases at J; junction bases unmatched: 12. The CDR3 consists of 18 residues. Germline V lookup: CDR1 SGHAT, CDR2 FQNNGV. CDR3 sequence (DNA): TGTGCCAGCAGCTTAGCAGGAGGGGGACTAGCGGCTGAGGAGACCCAGTACTTC. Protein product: CASSLAGGGLAAEETQYF.

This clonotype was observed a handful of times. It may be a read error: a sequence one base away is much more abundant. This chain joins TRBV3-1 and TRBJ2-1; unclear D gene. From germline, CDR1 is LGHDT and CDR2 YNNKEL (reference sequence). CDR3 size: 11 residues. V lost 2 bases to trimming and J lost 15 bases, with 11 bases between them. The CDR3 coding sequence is TGTGCCAGCAGCCAACGGGTTCAGCGGTTCTTC. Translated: CASSQRVQRFF.

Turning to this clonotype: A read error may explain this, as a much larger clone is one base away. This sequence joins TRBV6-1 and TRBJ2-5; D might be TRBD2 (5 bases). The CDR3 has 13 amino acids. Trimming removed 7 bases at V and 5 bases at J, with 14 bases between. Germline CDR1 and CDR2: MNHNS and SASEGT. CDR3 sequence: CASILRRGETQYF. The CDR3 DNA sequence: TGTGCCAGCATCCTCAGGAGAGGGGAGACCCAGTACTTC.

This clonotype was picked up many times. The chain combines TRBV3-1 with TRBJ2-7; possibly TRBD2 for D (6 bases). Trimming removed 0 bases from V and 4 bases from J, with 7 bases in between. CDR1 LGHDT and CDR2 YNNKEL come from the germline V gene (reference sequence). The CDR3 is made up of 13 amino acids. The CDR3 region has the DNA TGTGCCAGCAGCCAAGATCGGGGGTACGAGCAGTACTTC. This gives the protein CASSQDRGYEQYF.

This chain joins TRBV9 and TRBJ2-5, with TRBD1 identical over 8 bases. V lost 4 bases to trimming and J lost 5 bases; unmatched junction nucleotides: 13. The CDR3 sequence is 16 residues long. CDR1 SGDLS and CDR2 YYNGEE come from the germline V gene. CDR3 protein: CASSRLAGGSGETQYF. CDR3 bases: TGTGCCAGCAGCCGTTTGGCAGGGGGCAGCGGGGAGACCCAGTACTTC.

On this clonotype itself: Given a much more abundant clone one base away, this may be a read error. CDR3 in DNA: TGTGCCAGCGGTTACTCAGAGGGGGGATCCGGGGAGCTGTTTTTT. Protein: CASGYSEGGSGELFF. The rearrangement uses TRBV6-6 and TRBJ2-2; the D gene could be TRBD1 or TRBD2 (6 bases each). In germline, CDR1 is MNHNY, CDR2 SVGAGI (reference sequence). The CDR3 is made up of 15 amino acids.

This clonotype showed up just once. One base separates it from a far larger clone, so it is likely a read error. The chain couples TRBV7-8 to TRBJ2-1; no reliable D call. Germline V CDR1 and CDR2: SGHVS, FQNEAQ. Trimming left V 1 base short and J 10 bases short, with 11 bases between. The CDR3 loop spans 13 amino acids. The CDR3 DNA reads TGTGCCAGCAGCTTAGATTCTCCCAAGGAGCAGTTCTTC. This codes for CASSLDSPKEQFF. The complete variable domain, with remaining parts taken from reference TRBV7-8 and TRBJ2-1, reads GAGVSQSPRYKVAKRGQDVALRCDPISGHVSLFWYQQALGQGPEFLTYFQNEAQLDKSGLPSDRFFAERPEGSVSTLKIQRTQQEDSAVYLCASSLDSPKEQFFGPGTRLTVL.

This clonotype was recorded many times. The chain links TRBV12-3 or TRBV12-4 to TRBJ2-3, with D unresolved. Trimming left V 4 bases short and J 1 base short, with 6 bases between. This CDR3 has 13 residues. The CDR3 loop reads CASSWGRTDTQYF. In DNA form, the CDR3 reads TGTGCCAGCAGTTGGGGTCGCACAGATACGCAGTATTTT.

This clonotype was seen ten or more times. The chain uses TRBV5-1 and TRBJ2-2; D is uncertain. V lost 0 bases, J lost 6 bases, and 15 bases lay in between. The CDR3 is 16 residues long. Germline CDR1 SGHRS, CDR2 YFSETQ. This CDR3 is CASSLGSDVKSGELFF. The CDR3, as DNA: TGCGCCAGCAGCTTGGGTTCGGACGTAAAGTCCGGGGAGCTGTTTTTT.

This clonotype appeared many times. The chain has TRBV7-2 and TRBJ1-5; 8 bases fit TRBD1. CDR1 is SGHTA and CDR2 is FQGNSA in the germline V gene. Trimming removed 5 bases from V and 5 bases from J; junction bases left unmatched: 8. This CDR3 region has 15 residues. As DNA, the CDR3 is TGTGCCAGCAGCCGGACAGGGATAATGGATCAGCCCCAGCATTTT. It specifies CASSRTGIMDQPQHF. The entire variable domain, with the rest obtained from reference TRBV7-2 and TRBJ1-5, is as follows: GAGVSQSPSNKVTEKGKDVELRCDPISGHTALYWYRQSLGQGLEFLIYFQGNSAPDKSGLPSDRFSAERTGGSVSTLTIQRTQQEDSAVYLCASSRTGIMDQPQHFGDGTRLSIL.

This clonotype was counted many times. CDR3 loop: CASSTGQGYNEQFF. The DNA for the CDR3 is TGCGCCAGCAGCACTGGACAGGGCTACAATGAGCAGTTCTTC. This chain uses TRBV5-1 with TRBJ2-1; 8 bases fit TRBD1. The CDR3 is 14 residues long. Per germline, CDR1 SGHRS and CDR2 YFSETQ. The ends lost 4 bases at V and 3 bases at J; junction bases unmatched: 3.

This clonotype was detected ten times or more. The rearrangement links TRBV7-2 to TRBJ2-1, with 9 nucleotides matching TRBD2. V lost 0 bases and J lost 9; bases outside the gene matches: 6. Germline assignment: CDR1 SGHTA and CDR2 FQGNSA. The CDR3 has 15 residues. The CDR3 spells CASSLASTSGTEQFF. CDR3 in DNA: TGTGCCAGCAGCTTAGCGTCGACTAGCGGAACTGAGCAGTTCTTC.